What follows is one T cell receptor beta chain and its context. Which antigen it targets is not known. Base qualities were left out, and no much larger clone turns up one base away. This record belongs to a study of T cells after posttransplantation cyclophosphamide (dated by TCRdb to 2016 to 2017). Study-wide context: Using TRB sequencing, the study followed how the T cell repertoire rebuilt after myeloablative bone marrow transplantation with posttransplantation cyclophosphamide given as GVHD prophylaxis. Blood from every one of the approximately 37 PTCy patients who had 1-year posttransplant specimens underwent TRB sequencing. TRB sequencing was also done on up to roughly 3 additional blood samples from 2 to 5.2 years after transplant in 3 patients, and on pretransplant blood from 4 patients. Public TRB sequences were queried against a database of over 3,500 sequences associated with responses to pathogens, tumor antigens, self-antigens and alloantigens. Samples from about 33 PTCy-treated patients, along with samples from roughly 15 of their related bone marrow donors, underwent antigen receptor sequencing. Because TRA and TRB clonality correlated tightly in several samples, later TCR analyses were limited to TRB.

What the authors observed across the whole study: Across about 49 patients, TRB clonality was highly associated with recipient CMV seropositivity and CMV reactivation, and PTCy diversity was similar to diversity in CNI/methotrexate controls. At 1-2 months, donor-recipient similarity was low but rose over the first year, and the later blood repertoires were often dominated by donor CD8+ memory clones. The TRB repertoires of T cells infiltrating skin or GI tract showed only limited overlap with the TRB repertoires of T cells in blood.

Genomic DNA was the input for TRB sequencing, which was run either with the immunoSEQ assay at survey resolution or with the hsTCRB kit. Per the source publication's procedure: The immunoSEQ software handled the initial read processing, while the LymphoSeq R package was used for the repertoire analyses. Clonality was calculated as 1 minus normalized Shannon entropy, and the Gini coefficient was also calculated for each TRB dataset. Phenotypes of unsorted samples were inferred by mapping TRB sequences from sorted subsets of the recipient or donor onto unsorted samples of the same recipient. The table was pulled from immuneACCESS by TCRdb, which kept in-frame rearrangements only. Such tables lose some clones; where checked, under half of the loss comes from unresolved V genes, and the rest has no known cause. The DNA was the basis for D and trimming; V, J and clone size are from that table. The sample has around 18,000 clones on record, 75% to 80% of them singletons. The ten largest clonotypes hold 31% of the sample.

The intended sense of this specimen's treatment or condition label: high-dose cyclophosphamide on days +3 and +4 as single-agent GVHD prophylaxis. Patients in the PTCy group got busulfan and fludarabine conditioning, a marrow graft from a related or unrelated donor, and cyclophosphamide on days +3 and +4. The PTCy-treated patients were drawn from a prospective, multi-institutional clinical trial. Peripheral blood and bone marrow mononuclear cells were isolated by Ficoll-Hypaque density centrifugation and cryopreserved. CD4+ and CD8+ T cells, including naive and memory subsets, were sorted by FACS using a FACSAria II. CDR1 and CDR2, looked up from the germline V gene, are SGHDT and YYEEEE. The CDR3 sequence holds 18 residues, the cysteine and phenylalanine included. Of all the DNA, just the CDR3 is kept, 54 bases in frame from base 1. V and J are trimmed by 4 bases and 2 bases, and the gene matches miss 13 bases of the junction.

This receptor chain uses TRBV5-6 and TRBJ2-2; TRBD1 matches 8 bases in the middle. The source material was CD8+ T cells sorted from PBMCs, sampled approximately 1,900 days after a stem cell transplant with posttransplant cyclophosphamide. This TCR was sampled from a female patient aged 35 to 55 who received an allogeneic stem cell transplant from a related donor, was CMV-positive, and had no GVHD. In transplant recipients, some T cells may be of donor rather than host origin. CDR3 region: CASSGVGGTGFNTGELFF. The DNA sequence is TGTGCCAGCAGCGGGGTCGGCGGGACAGGATTTAACACCGGGGAGCTGTTTTTT.